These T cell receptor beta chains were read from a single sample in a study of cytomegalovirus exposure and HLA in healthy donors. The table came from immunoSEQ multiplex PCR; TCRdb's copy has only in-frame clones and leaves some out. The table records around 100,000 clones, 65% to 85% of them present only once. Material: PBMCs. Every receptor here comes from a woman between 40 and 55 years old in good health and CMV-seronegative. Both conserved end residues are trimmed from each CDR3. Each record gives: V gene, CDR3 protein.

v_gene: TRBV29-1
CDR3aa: SVKKTDSYEQY

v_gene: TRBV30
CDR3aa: AWSDRGNTEAF

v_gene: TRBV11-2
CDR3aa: ASSRDDTEAF

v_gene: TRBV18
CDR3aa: ASSPIIGGHEQY

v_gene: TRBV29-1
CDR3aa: SLRTSGDNEQF

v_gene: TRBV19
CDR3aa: ASSIYRDGYT

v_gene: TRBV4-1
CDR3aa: ASSQEPAGVETQY

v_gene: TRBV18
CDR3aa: ASSEVAQGSYEQY

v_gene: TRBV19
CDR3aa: ASQRTVYSNQPQH

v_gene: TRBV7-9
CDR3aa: SSSLAGGIAGANVLT

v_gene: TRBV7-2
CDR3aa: ASSSTSASYEQY

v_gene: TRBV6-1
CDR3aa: ASRNGRTGNQPQH

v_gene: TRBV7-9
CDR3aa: ASSFLAGKDEQY

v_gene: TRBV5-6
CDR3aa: ASSLFEGAGYT

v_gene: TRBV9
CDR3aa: ASSEGGGEETQY

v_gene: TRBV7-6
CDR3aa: ASSPGSSSNTGELF

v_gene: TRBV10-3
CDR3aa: AISGLAGGEDTQY

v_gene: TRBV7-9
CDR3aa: ASSELYNEQF

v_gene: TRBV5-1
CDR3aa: ASTVAGLGGELF

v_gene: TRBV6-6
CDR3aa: ASSPGGGDSPLH

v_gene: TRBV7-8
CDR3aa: ASSLNTGTGAFNQPQH

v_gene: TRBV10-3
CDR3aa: AIAPAQDEQF

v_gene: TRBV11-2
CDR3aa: ASSHPGGGRGYEQY

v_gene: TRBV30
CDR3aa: AWSVPGADTGELF

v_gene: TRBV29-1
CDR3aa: SVNPGQGATQY

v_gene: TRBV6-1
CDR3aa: ASSSQGALIEQY

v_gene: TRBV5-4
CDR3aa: ASGLAGADTQY